The 13 T cell receptor beta chains listed next were all sequenced from one sample in a study of blood T cell repertoires in COVID-19. The repertoire was sequenced with immunoSEQ multiplex PCR; TCRdb's copy has only in-frame clones and lacks some. The data contain about 100,000 clones, approximately 86% of them seen just once; the ten biggest clones take up around 15%. The sequenced sample was peripheral blood. These TCRs come from a man aged 50-59 years with active or convalescent COVID-19.

This clone was seen just once. The CDR3 spells CASSDSSSYNEQFF. CDR3 in DNA: TGTGCCAGCAGCGACTCAAGCTCCTACAATGAGCAGTTCTTC. J is TRBJ2-1 and V is TRBV3-1 (or the pseudogene TRBV3-2); D gene uncertain. Trimming took 5 bases from V and 0 from J, leaving 8 bases between them. The CDR3 runs 14 residues. CDR1 LGHDT and CDR2 YNNKEL come from the germline V gene (reference sequence).

This chain uses TRBV3-1 (or the pseudogene TRBV3-2) with TRBJ1-2; 9 bases map to TRBD1. In germline, CDR1 is LGHDT, CDR2 YNNKEL (reference sequence). With V trimmed by 6 bases and J by 8 bases, 13 bases remained unmatched. This CDR3 region has 15 residues. DNA for the CDR3: TGTGCCAGCAGTGAACCGGGACAGGGAACTGAAGGCTACACCTTC. This codes for CASSEPGQGTEGYTF.

The V gene is TRBV3-1 (or the pseudogene TRBV3-2), the J gene TRBJ2-5, with 7 bases that match TRBD1. The CDR3 spans 13 residues. Germline V gene sequence: CDR1 LGHDT, CDR2 YNNKEL (reference sequence). The junction had 5 bases not matched to a gene; V was cut back by 5 bases and J by 5 bases. The CDR3 sequence is CASSGTALETQYF. In DNA, the CDR3 is TGTGCCAGCAGCGGGACAGCGCTCGAGACCCAGTACTTC.

This clone was counted between two and nine times. This sequence joins TRBV7-9 and TRBJ1-5; D possibly corresponds to TRBD1 (6 bases). The CDR3 contains 14 residues. V was cut by 4 bases and J by 8 bases, with 15 bases left in between. Germline V gene data show CDR1 as SEHNR and CDR2 as FQNEAQ (reference sequence). The CDR3: CASSYGLGAEPQHF. The CDR3 DNA reads TGTGCCAGCAGCTACGGCCTGGGGGCCGAGCCCCAGCATTTT.

V is TRBV5-4 and J is TRBJ2-1; TRBD1 aligns across 7 bases. CDR1 and CDR2 from the germline V gene are SGHNT and YYREEE (reference sequence). Unmatched junction bases numbered 9, after V lost 6 bases and J lost 6 bases. This CDR3 is 14 amino acids long. Here the CDR3 reads CASTRQGLLNEQFF. DNA for the CDR3: TGTGCCAGCACCCGACAGGGCCTCCTCAATGAGCAGTTCTTC. The entire variable domain, with the rest obtained from reference TRBV5-4 and TRBJ2-1, is as follows: ETGVTQSPTHLIKTRGQQVTLRCSSQSGHNTVSWYQQALGQGPQFIFQYYREEENGRGNFPPRFSGLQFPNYSSELNVNALELDDSALYLCASTRQGLLNEQFFGPGTRLTVL.

The CDR3 sequence is CATRTKGAGTEAFF. The CDR3 nucleotides are TGTGCCACCAGAACTAAGGGGGCAGGGACTGAAGCTTTCTTT. This chain links TRBV24-1 with TRBJ1-1, with TRBD1 identical over 7 bases. The CDR3 length is 14 residues. V lost 7 bases to trimming and J lost 5 bases; unmatched junction nucleotides: 9. Germline lookup yields CDR1 KGHDR and CDR2 SFDVKD.

The V gene is TRBV5-1, the J gene TRBJ2-7; no clear D gene. The V gene's germline CDR1 is SGHRS and CDR2 YFSETQ. Between the trimmed V and J ends, which lost 1 base and 5 bases, there was a span of 10 bases. The CDR3 runs to 13 residues. The CDR3 nucleotides are TGCGCCAGCAGCTTGTTAAATAGTGACGAGCAGTACTTC. It is translated as CASSLLNSDEQYF.

This chain connects TRBV18 to TRBJ2-1, with D uncertain. The CDR3 spans 14 residues. Trimming removed 4 bases from V and 0 bases from J, with 7 bases in between. Germline loops: CDR1 KGHSH, CDR2 LQKENI. CDR3 loop: CASSQLSSYNEQFF. CDR3 in DNA: TGTGCCAGCTCACAGCTGAGCTCCTACAATGAGCAGTTCTTC.

This sequence joins TRBV30 and TRBJ2-1, with D unresolved. This CDR3 comprises 14 residues. V was trimmed by 2 bases and J by 0 bases, leaving 8 bases between them. Germline assignment: CDR1 GTSNPN and CDR2 SVGIG (reference sequence). CDR3 sequence: CAWSKLSSYNEQFF. The DNA for the CDR3 is TGTGCCTGGAGTAAGCTGAGCTCCTACAATGAGCAGTTCTTC.

V usage is TRBV7-8 and J usage is TRBJ1-1, with D unresolved. The CDR3 length is 13 residues. V was trimmed by 4 bases and J by 0 bases, leaving 6 bases between them. Germline V CDR1 and CDR2: SGHVS, FQNEAQ. CDR3 nucleotides: TGTGCCAGCAGCTCGAGTTTGAACACTGAAGCTTTCTTT. Encoded protein: CASSSSLNTEAFF.

V and J are TRBV10-3 and TRBJ2-7; 13 positions agree with TRBD2. V gave up 2 bases and J gave up 4 bases; unmatched junction bases: 5. The CDR3 extends over 16 amino acids. Germline loops: CDR1 ENHRY, CDR2 SYGVKD. The CDR3 is CAISEGGLAGQYEQYF. CDR3 nucleotide sequence: TGTGCCATCAGTGAGGGGGGACTAGCGGGACAGTACGAGCAGTACTTC.

CDR3 region: CASSSGRSNQPQHF. CDR3 sequence (DNA): TGTGCCAGCAGTTCCGGCAGGAGCAATCAGCCCCAGCATTTT. This chain connects TRBV6-5 to TRBJ1-5; D uncertain. Trimming cost V 4 bases and J 1 base, with 8 bases left between them. The CDR3 runs 14 residues. In germline, CDR1 is MNHEY, CDR2 SVGAGI.

The sample holds a few counts of this clone. The genes are TRBV18 and TRBJ2-3, with 9 bases matching TRBD2. J was trimmed by 0 bases and V by 4 bases; bases with no gene match: 8. This CDR3 has 17 amino acids. Germline V gene sequence: CDR1 KGHSH, CDR2 LQKENI. Written as DNA, the CDR3 is TGTGCCAGCTCACTCACGACTAGCGGTACTAGCACAGATACGCAGTATTTT. It specifies CASSLTTSGTSTDTQYF.